This T cell receptor (beta chain) was found in a study of OX40 agonist ivuxolimab in advanced cancers. Study observations and caveats: Among expanded peripheral T cells, antigen specificity went undetermined.

Measured with immunoSEQ multiplex PCR; TCRdb has only the in-frame clones, and not every one. The table has some 60,000 clones, around 85% seen once; the top ten hold around 3.8%. On this clone itself: Its target is unknown.

The V end lost 3 bases, the J end lost 1 base, and 12 bases lay between the germline ends. Germline CDR1 WSHSY, CDR2 SAAADI. The length of the CDR3 is 15 residues. The sample in question was CD4+ or CD8+ T cells sorted from blood, obtained in a trial of the OX40 agonist ivuxolimab. This chain connects TRBV10-2 to TRBJ2-5, with unresolved D. The TCR comes from an adult with an advanced solid tumor such as melanoma, head and neck, liver or kidney cancer. The DNA of the CDR3 is TGCGCCAGCAGTGATTCCCTGATGGGCCAAGAGACCCAGTACTTC. Amino acid sequence: CASSDSLMGQETQYF.